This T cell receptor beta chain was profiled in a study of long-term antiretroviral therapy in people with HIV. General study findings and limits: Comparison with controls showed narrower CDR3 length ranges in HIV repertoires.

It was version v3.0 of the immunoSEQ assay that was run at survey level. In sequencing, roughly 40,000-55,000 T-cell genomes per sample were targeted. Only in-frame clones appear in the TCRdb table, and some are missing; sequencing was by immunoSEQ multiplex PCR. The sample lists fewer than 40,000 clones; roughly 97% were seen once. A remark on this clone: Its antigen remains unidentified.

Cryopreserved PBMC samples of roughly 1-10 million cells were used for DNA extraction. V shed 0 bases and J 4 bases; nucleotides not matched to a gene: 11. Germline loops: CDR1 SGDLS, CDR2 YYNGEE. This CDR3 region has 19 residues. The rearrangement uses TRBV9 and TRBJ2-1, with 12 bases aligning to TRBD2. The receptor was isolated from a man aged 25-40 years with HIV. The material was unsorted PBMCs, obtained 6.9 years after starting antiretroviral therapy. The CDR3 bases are TGTGCCAGCAGCGTAGATCCCCTTCGACTAGCGGGGGATTACAATGAGCAGTTCTTC. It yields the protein CASSVDPLRLAGDYNEQFF. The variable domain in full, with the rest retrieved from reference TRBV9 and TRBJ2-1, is DSGVTQTPKHLITATGQRVTLRCSPRSGDLSVYWYQQSLDQGLQFLIQYYNGEERAKGNILERFSAQQFPDLHSELNLSSLELGDSALYFCASSVDPLRLAGDYNEQFFGPGTRLTVL.